These 27 T cell receptor beta chains were all obtained from the same sample, sequenced in a study of T cells in localized non-small cell lung cancer. Libraries were prepared by immunoSEQ multiplex PCR; TCRdb keeps only in-frame clonotypes and omits some of them. The sample shows tens of thousands of clones, approximately 89% of them seen only once. This sample comprised peripheral blood mononuclear cells, obtained before any cancer treatment. All receptors come from a female donor over 55 with stage II lung adenocarcinoma.

The J gene is TRBJ1-5, the V gene TRBV18; D is unresolved. Germline V CDR1 and CDR2: KGHSH, LQKENI. V lost 0 bases and J 4 bases, leaving 13 bases between the germline ends. The CDR3 contains 16 residues. CDR3 residues: CASSPPPGSQNQPQHF. The CDR3 bases are TGTGCCAGCTCACCACCGCCGGGGAGTCAGAATCAGCCCCAGCATTTT.

This clone was recorded once. This chain links TRBV27 with TRBJ1-3, with unresolved D. This CDR3 spans 16 amino acids. Germline loops: CDR1 MNHEY, CDR2 SMNVEV (reference sequence). V lost 4 bases and J lost 0, with 13 bases in between. The CDR3 protein is CASSSSGVHSGNTIYF. CDR3 nucleotide sequence: TGTGCCAGCAGTTCCTCCGGGGTCCACTCTGGAAACACCATATATTTT.

This chain uses TRBV23-1 with TRBJ2-5, with TRBD2 matching over 7 bases. TRBV23-1 is an open reading frame whose function is uncertain. This CDR3 is built from 13 residues. V shed 6 bases and J 4 bases; nucleotides not matched to a gene: 5. This CDR3 is CASSSSGGETQYF. The CDR3, as DNA: TGCGCCAGCAGCTCCTCGGGGGGAGAGACCCAGTACTTC.

The chain uses TRBV4-1 and TRBJ2-5; 12 nucleotides agree with TRBD2. The germline gives CDR1 MGHRA, CDR2 YSYEKL. V shed 4 bases, J shed 4 bases, and the junction held 4 bases outside the gene matches. CDR3 length equals 15 residues. CDR3 amino acids: CASSRLAGGRETQYF. The CDR3 nucleotides read TGCGCCAGCAGCCGCCTAGCGGGGGGGCGAGAGACCCAGTACTTC.

This rearrangement joins TRBV5-1 to TRBJ2-2; 10 nucleotides match TRBD1. Per germline, CDR1 SGHRS and CDR2 YFSETQ. V gave up 7 bases and J gave up 5 bases; unmatched junction bases: 8. CDR3 length: 15 residues. This CDR3 reads CASLDLDRGTGELFF. The CDR3 DNA sequence: TGCGCCAGCCTAGATCTGGACAGGGGGACCGGGGAGCTGTTTTTT.

V gene TRBV6-5 combines with J gene TRBJ1-2, with 11 bases that match TRBD1. Germline values: CDR1 MNHEY, CDR2 SVGAGI. CDR3 length: 16 residues. J gave up 5 bases and V 0 bases, and 5 bases lay outside the gene matches. The CDR3 protein is CASSYSGQGAAYGYTF. The CDR3 DNA reads TGTGCCAGCAGTTACTCAGGACAGGGGGCTGCGTATGGCTACACCTTC.

V and J are TRBV5-4 and TRBJ2-1; 7 positions match TRBD2. Trimming cost V 5 bases and J 8 bases; bases outside gene matches: 7. The CDR3 is 13 amino acids. Germline V gene sequence: CDR1 SGHNT, CDR2 YYREEE (reference sequence). In nucleotides, the CDR3 is TGTGCCAGCAGGAGCTCTAGCGGCGATGAGCAGTTCTTC. Encoded protein: CASRSSSGDEQFF.

The rearrangement joins TRBV7-2 to TRBJ2-3; TRBD2 matches at 7 bases. The CDR3 is 16 amino acids. V trimming: 8 bases; J trimming: 2 bases; junction bases outside the gene matches: 13. Germline-derived CDR1 and CDR2 are SGHTA and FQGNSA. CDR3 in amino acids: CASQKASGSSTDTQYF. CDR3 nucleotides: TGTGCCAGCCAAAAGGCTAGCGGCTCTTCCACAGATACGCAGTATTTT.

The chain uses TRBV7-9 and TRBJ2-7; D ambiguous. Trimming stripped 5 bases from V and 5 bases from J, with 16 bases between. The length of the CDR3 is 14 residues. The germline CDR1 and CDR2 sequences are SEHNR and FQNEAQ (reference sequence). Written as DNA, the CDR3 is TGTGCCAGCAGCGACCGATTGGGGAACGACGAGCAGTACTTC. Translated, it gives CASSDRLGNDEQYF.

The table lists this clone with a count of one. The J gene is TRBJ2-7, the V gene TRBV10-3; D not certain. Germline-derived CDR1 and CDR2 are ENHRY and SYGVKD. This CDR3 region has 13 residues. Deletions cut 0 bases from V and 2 bases from J, with 5 bases between. DNA of the CDR3: TGTGCCATCAGTGAGTCCTCGCCCTACGAGCAGTACTTC. Translation: CAISESSPYEQYF.

V gene TRBV11-2 combines with J gene TRBJ2-7; 7 bases align to TRBD2. V dropped 1 base and J dropped 0; count of bases not matched to a gene: 6. The CDR3 runs to 16 residues. Germline V gene lookup returns CDR1 SGHAT and CDR2 FQNNGV. This CDR3 reads CASSLGGRGSSYEQYF. DNA of the CDR3: TGTGCCAGCAGCTTAGGAGGGCGCGGGAGCTCCTACGAGCAGTACTTC.

Here the CDR3 reads CASSITGTYEQYF. The CDR3 region has the DNA TGTGCCAGTAGTATAACAGGGACCTACGAGCAGTACTTC. The chain links TRBV19 to TRBJ2-7; D perhaps matches TRBD1 (6 bases). Germline CDR1 reads LNHDA; CDR2 reads SQIVND (reference sequence). Trimming shortened V by 2 bases and J by 2 bases, and 7 bases separated the two germline ends. This CDR3 is built from 13 residues.

J is TRBJ1-3 and V is TRBV5-1; TRBD1 matches 8 bases. This CDR3 spans 14 amino acids. Looked up from germline, CDR1 is SGHRS and CDR2 is YFSETQ. V was pared by 4 bases and J by 4 bases, with 4 bases of the junction left unmatched. CDR3 bases: TGCGCCAGCAGCACAGGGGGGGTCGGAAACACCATATATTTT. It specifies CASSTGGVGNTIYF.

The chain employs TRBV11-2 and TRBJ2-5; no clear D gene. CDR3 size: 15 residues. Per the germline V gene, CDR1 is SGHAT and CDR2 is FQNNGV. The V and J ends lost 5 bases and 1 base respectively, with 14 bases between them. CDR3 loop: CASSRNLGAQETQYF. CDR3 nucleotide sequence: TGTGCCAGCAGCCGAAACCTCGGAGCCCAAGAGACCCAGTACTTC. The whole variable domain, remainder taken from reference TRBV11-2 and TRBJ2-5, is EAGVAQSPRYKIIEKRQSVAFWCNPISGHATLYWYQQILGQGPKLLIQFQNNGVVDDSQLPKDRFSAERLKGVDSTLKIQPAKLEDSAVYLCASSRNLGAQETQYFGPGTRLLVL.

This clone was observed a handful of times. The rearrangement links TRBV7-9 to TRBJ2-2; TRBD2 matches 13 bases. This CDR3 has 17 amino acids. Losses at the gene ends were 1 base for V and 7 bases for J; bases not matched to a gene: 6. Germline assignment: CDR1 SEHNR and CDR2 FQNEAQ (reference sequence). CDR3: CASSLGLAGGGLGELFF. CDR3 nucleotide sequence: TGTGCCAGCAGCTTAGGACTAGCGGGAGGAGGTCTCGGGGAGCTGTTTTTT. The full variable domain, completed using reference TRBV7-9 and TRBJ2-2, is DTGVSQNPRHKITKRGQNVTFRCDPISEHNRLYWYRQTLGQGPEFLTYFQNEAQLEKSRLLSDRFSAERPKGSFSTLEIQRTEQGDSAMYLCASSLGLAGGGLGELFFGEGSRLTVL.

This clone was counted a single time. J is TRBJ1-1 and V is TRBV15, with unresolved D. Trimming left V 1 base short and J 8 bases short, with 14 bases between. The CDR3 is 14 residues long. From germline, CDR1 is LNHNV and CDR2 YYDKDF (reference sequence). The DNA for the CDR3 is TGTGCCACCAGCAGAGTGTCAGGCCCGAAGGAAGCTTTCTTT. Its translation: CATSRVSGPKEAFF.

The V and J genes are TRBV19 and TRBJ1-1, with TRBD1 as a possible D gene (5 bases). Germline CDR1 is LNHDA and CDR2 is SQIVND (reference sequence). V lost 5 bases and J lost 4, with 11 bases in between. The CDR3 is 13 amino acids. CDR3 DNA: TGTGCCAGTAGTGATGGGGGAGGCACTGAAGCTTTCTTT. It is translated as CASSDGGGTEAFF.

The rearrangement uses TRBV6-6 and TRBJ2-3; 9 bases align to TRBD2. This CDR3 is built from 13 residues. The germline V gene has CDR1 MNHNY and CDR2 SVGAGI (reference sequence). Germline trimming cut 6 bases from V and 6 bases from J; bases unmatched to any gene: 4. This chain's CDR3 is CASRAGTSDTQYF. In DNA, the CDR3 is TGTGCCAGCAGGGCCGGGACTAGCGATACGCAGTATTTT.

V and J are TRBV6-5 and TRBJ2-7; D unresolved. V was trimmed by 0 bases and J by 2 bases, leaving 11 bases between them. Looked up from germline, CDR1 is MNHEY and CDR2 is SVGAGI. CDR3 length: 15 residues. CDR3 in amino acids: CASSYSRNKPYEQYF. CDR3 nucleotides: TGTGCCAGCAGTTACTCGAGGAATAAACCCTACGAGCAGTACTTC.

The V and J genes are TRBV6-5 and TRBJ1-3; D unresolved. This CDR3 spans 12 amino acids. Germline CDR1 and CDR2: MNHEY and SVGAGI. V was cut by 7 bases and J by 2 bases, with 6 bases left in between. CDR3 sequence: CASISPGNTIYF. The CDR3 DNA follows: TGTGCCAGCATAAGCCCTGGAAACACCATATATTTT.

The J gene is TRBJ2-3, the V gene TRBV19, with D uncertain. Trimming shortened V by 5 bases and J by 11 bases, and 17 bases separated the two germline ends. CDR3 length: 13 residues. The germline gives CDR1 LNHDA, CDR2 SQIVND (reference sequence). In DNA form, the CDR3 reads TGTGCCAGTAGTGTAGGACCCTACCTTTGGCAGTATTTT. Its protein product is CASSVGPYLWQYF.

J is TRBJ2-7 and V is TRBV19; 9 nucleotides align to TRBD2. The CDR3 has 15 residues. V lost 3 bases and J lost 2; bases outside the gene matches: 5. In germline, CDR1 is LNHDA, CDR2 SQIVND (reference sequence). The CDR3 DNA reads as TGTGCCAGTAGTATCCTAGCGGGGTATACCTACGAGCAGTACTTC. Translating gives CASSILAGYTYEQYF. The full variable domain, its missing parts supplied by reference TRBV19 and TRBJ2-7, is DGGITQSPKYLFRKEGQNVTLSCEQNLNHDAMYWYRQDPGQGLRLIYYSQIVNDFQKGDIAEGYSVSREKKESFPLTVTSAQKNPTAFYLCASSILAGYTYEQYFGPGTRLTVT.

The V and J genes are TRBV28 and TRBJ2-7; 9 nucleotides match TRBD1. The CDR3 consists of 15 residues. Per the germline V gene, CDR1 is MDHEN and CDR2 is SYDVKM. The V and J ends lost 7 bases and 4 bases, in that order; junction bases with no gene match: 11. The CDR3 sequence: CASTPLDRGSYEQYF. The CDR3 DNA reads TGTGCCAGCACTCCTCTGGACAGGGGTTCGTACGAGCAGTACTTC.

The V call is TRBV19, the J call TRBJ2-1, with D perhaps TRBD2 (5 bases). V was cut by 2 bases and J by 8 bases, with 10 bases left in between. This CDR3 region has 13 residues. Germline V lookup: CDR1 LNHDA, CDR2 SQIVND (reference sequence). The CDR3 DNA reads TGTGCCAGTAGTATATTCGGGATCGATGAGCAGTTCTTC. This gives the protein CASSIFGIDEQFF.

J is TRBJ2-1 and V is TRBV7-9; D is tentatively TRBD1 or TRBD2 (5 bases each). The CDR3 totals 14 residues. Trimming pared 0 bases from V and 4 bases from J, leaving 7 bases between. Germline V gives CDR1 SEHNR, CDR2 FQNEAQ (reference sequence). The CDR3, as DNA: TGTGCCAGCAGCTTAGCAGGGACGTACAATGAGCAGTTCTTC. It is translated as CASSLAGTYNEQFF.

This chain links TRBV28 with TRBJ2-7; D might be TRBD2 (6 bases). V was trimmed by 6 bases and J by 6 bases, leaving 18 bases between them. The CDR3 consists of 14 residues. Germline V gene lookup returns CDR1 MDHEN and CDR2 SYDVKM. CDR3 in amino acids: CASRRAGSPGEQYF. In DNA, the CDR3 is TGTGCCAGCAGGAGGGCGGGATCCCCAGGCGAGCAGTACTTC. The whole variable domain, remainder taken from reference TRBV28 and TRBJ2-7, is DVKVTQSSRYLVKRTGEKVFLECVQDMDHENMFWYRQDPGLGLRLIYFSYDVKMKEKGDIPEGYSVSREKKERFSLILESASTNQTSMYLCASRRAGSPGEQYFGPGTRLTVT.

In DNA form, the CDR3 reads TGTGCTAGTGGTTCGTTTCGGCCCAACCTAGAACCCACTGAAGCTTTCTTT. Translation: CASGSFRPNLEPTEAFF. V gene TRBV12-5 combines with J gene TRBJ1-1, with no clear D. Germline values: CDR1 LGHNT, CDR2 FRNRAP. CDR3 length equals 17 residues. Trimming took 4 bases from V and 4 from J, leaving 22 bases between them.